This T cell receptor beta chain was obtained from a study of cytomegalovirus exposure and HLA in healthy donors (TCRdb year 2017). Context from the whole study: In an earlier analysis of 587 of the donors, approximately 300 Gb of sequence data and 90 million to 120 million unique TCR beta sequences from roughly 190 million T cells were reported. To predict cytomegalovirus infection status, the study brought together high-throughput TCR immunosequencing, statistical association of individual TCRs with disease status, and machine learning. Four to six DR-DQ haplotypes were handled as single units for association and clustering, since linkage in the cohort was strong. All discovery cohort repertoires had been generated using a single sequencing platform. Alongside the repertoire data, information on donor age, sex, ethnicity and CMV serostatus was compiled. An early release that covered approximately 600 HLA-typed donors contained approximately 300 gigabases of sequencing data and 85 million to 100 million unique TCR sequences. The study used immunosequencing to profile the T cell repertoires of more than 650 subjects and linked those repertoires to cytomegalovirus serostatus. The study was designed to test whether signatures of past pathogen exposure could be identified by cataloging public T cell receptors. The genetic ancestry cluster associated with self-reported Caucasian donors included approximately 85% of the roughly 390 genotyped donors. HLA typing covered class I and class II loci at four-digit resolution. The later analysis used no new phenotypic data to find candidate immune exposures, relying instead on TCR beta sequences and their occurrence across donors. In a later genetic analysis, genome-wide SNP genotypes for about 65% of the roughly 670 donors were used, and that subset was treated as a discovery cohort. In a later analysis, previously published TCR beta repertoires from 600 to 850 donors were re-analyzed and high-resolution HLA genotyping was added so that TCR occurrence patterns could be studied. The number of donors typed differed by locus, with roughly 629-640 for A, B, C, DRB1 and DQB1, 522 for DQA1, over 600 for DPA1, and around 450 for DPB1. An earlier analysis of 587 of the donors used high-throughput TCR beta sequencing to judge whether each TCR beta V gene segment behaved as functional or pseudogenic. Among around 400 genotyped donors of the cohort, an average of roughly 240,000 unique TCR beta nucleotide sequences were sequenced per donor, about a sixth of them non-productive. Besides the first cohort of approximately 710 subjects, a separate validation cohort made up of about 120 different subjects was used. General findings and caveats noted by the study authors: The classifier was reported to diagnose cytomegalovirus status with high specificity and sensitivity in both the original and validation cohorts. The cohort was sequenced for TCR beta chains only, and without alpha or paired-chain data the features that could be detected were limited. It was suggested by the authors that the approach could potentially be generalized to other disease states and immunological phenotypes. In a later analysis, HLA-associated TCR beta chains showed more clonal expansion and lower generation probabilities than non-associated chains that were equally common. A later genetic analysis reported fewer N-insertions in productive TCRs among donors in an Asian-associated ancestry cluster than the roughly 700-donor mean. The only immune exposure information available for the cohort was CMV serostatus. In a later analysis, the rate of TCR association differed among HLA loci, with DRB1 alleles having the most associated TCRs and HLA-C alleles having the fewest. Some IMGT-functional V segments, including TRBV6-2 and TRBV6-3, could not be distinguished by the 87-base-pair reads and were therefore excluded. While some public TCRs were present in many individuals, most TCR sequences turned up only very rarely across donors. A later analysis reported that several top co-occurrence clusters appeared linked to parvovirus B19, influenza, CMV and Epstein-Barr virus. Because counts were too low, under 20 rarely observed V segments, including chromosome 9 orphons, were left out of the earlier analysis of 587 of the donors. The study listed approximately 150 TCR beta chains as associated with cytomegalovirus. A few of the identified cytomegalovirus-associated TCR beta chains were confirmed in vitro to be specific for cytomegalovirus antigens. At a false discovery rate of 0.05, a later analysis linked about 17,000 TCR beta sequences to specific HLA alleles. A group of highly shared sequence variants was considered likely to be a technical artifact of the sequencing pipeline. When HLA alleles, especially DR and DQ, strongly co-occurred, TCR associations were difficult to assign to individual alleles. According to a later analysis, most CMV-associated TCR beta chains appeared to be HLA-restricted, and the HLA associations seemed to be driven largely by CMV exposure. Broadly in line with IMGT annotations, most TCR beta V segments showed up in productive rearrangements about 90% or about 30% of the time in an earlier analysis of 587 of the donors. Presence/absence analyses assumed roughly uniform sequencing depth across donors, an assumption that may not hold. A further reported finding was that TCR beta sequences accurately predicted the HLA-A and HLA-B alleles for most subjects in the first cohort. HLA typing was unavailable for some donors at each locus, so association tests used only the typed subset. An association between a missense DCLRE1C variant and V-gene and J-gene trimming of TCR beta chains was found in a later genetic analysis and replicated in an independent cohort. Linkage disequilibrium might explain the correlated functional status among segregating V segments, but an unknown experimental factor could not be ruled out.

The cohort comprised 670 or so healthy bone marrow donors. At the time of sampling, every cohort member was nominally healthy, though immune exposures that went unrecorded were likely present. The donor was CMV seropositive and belonged to the group of 250 to 300 seropositive cohort members. Each donor provided a peripheral blood sample, and peripheral blood mononuclear cells were used for TCR beta sequencing. Genomic DNA extraction from the blood cell samples was performed with the Qiagen DNeasy Blood Extraction Kit. This clone was counted only a few times. No antigen is known for it. No base quality values were provided; no much bigger clone lies one nucleotide off. The CDR3 numbers 16 residues from cysteine through phenylalanine. Only the CDR3 DNA stays, 48 bases, in frame from base 1. From a lookup of the germline V gene, CDR1 and CDR2 are MNHEY and SVGAGI. Cut back by 0 bases and 6 bases, the V and J ends lie 12 bases apart.

Receptor libraries were prepared by the immunoSEQ multiplex PCR assay. For the multiplex PCR, a mixture combining 60 forward primers for TCR Vbeta segments and 13 reverse primers for TCR Jbeta segments was used. Amplification of the CDR3 region of rearranged TCR beta genes was performed with a multiplex PCR assay on genomic DNA. On the Illumina HiSeq System, the amplified TCR beta libraries were sequenced as 87-base-pair reads. On the study's bioinformatics: Across the 700 or so repertoires, a later analysis counted 78 million or so unique TCR beta chains, around 11 million of which were shared by at least two donors. Raw reads were error-corrected and collapsed into unique sequences by a nearest-neighbor algorithm in which closely related sequences were merged to remove PCR and sequencing errors. Alignment of CDR3 sequences to IMGT reference sequences was used to assign V, D and J gene segments. Each retained sequence needed at least a six-nucleotide match to both a V gene segment and a J gene segment. Rearrangements were called productive when the CDR3 lacked stop codons and stayed in frame with V and J; all others were non-productive. CDR3 was defined according to IMGT convention as the region running from the second conserved V-encoded cysteine to the conserved J-encoded phenylalanine. Sequences without an unambiguous match to a single V gene segment were excluded from the earlier analysis of a few hundred of the donors. In an earlier analysis of 450 to 700 of the donors, V segments were called functional above 56.7% productive rearrangements and were called segregating when the between-donor standard deviation exceeded 5%. A statistical classification framework was developed to diagnose cytomegalovirus status using the catalog of TCR beta chain sequences. V and J gene assignment, in a later analysis, came from comparing TCR nucleotide sequences with IMGT/GENE-DB human TR gene sequences. A later analysis assigned CDR3 sequences and most-parsimonious VDJ recombination scenarios with the TCRdist pipeline. In a later analysis, each TCR beta chain was defined by its CDR3 amino acid sequence together with its V-gene family, and reads lacking a unique V-gene family were excluded. In a later analysis, 500 to 650 highly shared, low-generation-probability nucleotide sequences were removed to address suspected cross-contamination and a sequencing artifact. In a later analysis, a clonal expansion index for each public chain was calculated from normalized within-repertoire ranks of inferred template counts. Generation probabilities in a later analysis came from a VDJ recombination model fitted to out-of-frame rearrangements, and those results were checked against IGoR. Hypergeometric tests were used in a later analysis to score TCR-TCR, TCR-HLA and TCR-CMV co-occurrence, with a repertoire-size bias correction applied to the TCR pairs. A later analysis estimated false discovery rates by permuting HLA or CMV assignments 20 times. In a later analysis, co-occurring TCRs were grouped using DBSCAN, with TCRdist sequence similarity added in when clustering inside HLA-allele-positive subsets. Co-occurrence clustering excluded repertoires with fewer than 30,000 or more than 120,000 public chains, plus five with anomalous nucleotide sharing. TCRdb re-hosts the immuneACCESS table, in-frame sequences only. Its copies lack some clones; in the studies checked, an unresolved V gene accounts for under half of them, and the cause for the rest is not known. The V and J calls and clone size come from that table; D and trimming were worked out from the DNA. In this sample the table shows approximately 210,000 clones, about four fifths of which occur a single time. The ten largest account for roughly 1.4% of the sample.

This receptor chain uses TRBV6-5 and TRBJ1-6; a tentative D match to TRBD1 spans 5 bases. Source material: PBMCs. The receptor's source is a girl aged 10-17 years in good health and CMV-seropositive. The CDR3 reads as follows: CASSYSVGGVNSPLHF. The sequenced DNA is TGTGCCAGCAGTTACTCGGTTGGAGGGGTTAATTCACCCCTCCACTTT.